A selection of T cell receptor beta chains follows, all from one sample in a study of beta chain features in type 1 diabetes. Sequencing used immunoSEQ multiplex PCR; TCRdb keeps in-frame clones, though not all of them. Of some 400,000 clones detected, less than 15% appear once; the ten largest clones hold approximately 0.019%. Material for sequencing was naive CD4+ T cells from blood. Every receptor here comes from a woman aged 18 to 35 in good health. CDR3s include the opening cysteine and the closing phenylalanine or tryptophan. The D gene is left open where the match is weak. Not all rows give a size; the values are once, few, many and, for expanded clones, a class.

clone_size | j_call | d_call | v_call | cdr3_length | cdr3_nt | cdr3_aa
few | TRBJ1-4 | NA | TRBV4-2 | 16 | TGTGCCAGCAGCCAAGATTCATCCAGGGTTGGTGAAAAACTGTTTTTT | CASSQDSSRVGEKLFF
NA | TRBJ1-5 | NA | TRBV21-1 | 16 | TGTGCCAGCAGCAAAGGGTGCGGACAGGGCTATCAGCCCCAGCATTTT | CASSKGCGQGYQPQHF
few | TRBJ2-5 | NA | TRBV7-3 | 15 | TGTGCCAGCAGCCCTACAGGGGGGAGGGTGGAGACCCAGTACTTC | CASSPTGGRVETQYF
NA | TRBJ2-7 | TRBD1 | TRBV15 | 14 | TGTGCCACCAGCAGGACAGGGGCCCTCTACGAGCAGTACTTC | CATSRTGALYEQYF
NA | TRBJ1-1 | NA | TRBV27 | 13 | TGTGCCAGCAGTTTAACAGCGAACACTGAAGCTTTCTTT | CASSLTANTEAFF
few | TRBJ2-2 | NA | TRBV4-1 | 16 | TGCGCCAGCAGCCAAGTGGCGGGCGTGGGGACCGGGGAGCTGTTTTTT | CASSQVAGVGTGELFF
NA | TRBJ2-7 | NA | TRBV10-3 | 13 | TGTGCCATCAGTCCGGGAGTGGGAAACGAGCAGTACTTC | CAISPGVGNEQYF
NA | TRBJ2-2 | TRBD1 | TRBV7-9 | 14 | TGTGCCAGCCAGACAGGGGGAGAAACCGGGGAGCTGTTTTTT | CASQTGGETGELFF
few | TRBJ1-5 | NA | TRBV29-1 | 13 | TGCAGCGTTGAAGATCTTTTGGGGGGGCCCCAGCATTTT | CSVEDLLGGPQHF
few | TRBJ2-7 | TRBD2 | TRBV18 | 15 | TGTGCCAGCGCTAGCGGAGAACTGAGCTCCTACGAGCAGTACTTC | CASASGELSSYEQYF
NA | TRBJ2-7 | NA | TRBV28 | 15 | TGTGCCAGCACTGATGACAGGCGCCCTACCTACGAGCAGTACTTC | CASTDDRRPTYEQYF
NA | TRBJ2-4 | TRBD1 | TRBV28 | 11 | TGTGCCAGCAGTAAAAGGACAGGGGTGCACTTC | CASSKRTGVHF
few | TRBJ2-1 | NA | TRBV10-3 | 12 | TGTGCCATCGGGAGGAACGACAATGAGCAGTTCTTC | CAIGRNDNEQFF
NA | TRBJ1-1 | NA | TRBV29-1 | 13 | TGCAGCGTTTCACAGGGTGAAGGCACTGAAGCTTTCTTT | CSVSQGEGTEAFF
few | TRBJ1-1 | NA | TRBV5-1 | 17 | TGCGCCAGCAGCTTGGGTCGTGCTGGAGATGGGAGCACTGAAGCTTTCTTT | CASSLGRAGDGSTEAFF
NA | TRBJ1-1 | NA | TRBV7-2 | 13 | TGTGCCAGCAGCCCCGGAGTAGAGACTGAAGCTTTCTTT | CASSPGVETEAFF
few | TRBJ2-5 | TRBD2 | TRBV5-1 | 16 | TGCGCCAGCAGCTTACCGGGACTAGCTGATACGGAGACCCAGTACTTC | CASSLPGLADTETQYF
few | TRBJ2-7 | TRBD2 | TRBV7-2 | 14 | TGTGCCAGCAGCTTGCGTAGCGGGAGCCACGAGCAGTACTTC | CASSLRSGSHEQYF
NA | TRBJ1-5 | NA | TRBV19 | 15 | TGTGCCAGTAGTAGTGGCGGATATAGCAATCAGCCCCAGCATTTT | CASSSGGYSNQPQHF
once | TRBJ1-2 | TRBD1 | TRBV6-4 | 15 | TGTGCCAGCAGTGCCGCTGGACAGGGGATCTATGGCTACACCTTC | CASSAAGQGIYGYTF
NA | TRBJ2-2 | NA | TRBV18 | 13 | TGTGCCAGCTCACCGAGAGACACCGGGGAGCTGTTTTTT | CASSPRDTGELFF
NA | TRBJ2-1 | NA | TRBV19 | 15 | TGTGCCAGTAGCCGACCTAGATTCCCCTACAATGAGCAGTTCTTC | CASSRPRFPYNEQFF
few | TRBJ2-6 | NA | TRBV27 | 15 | TGTGCCAGCAGTTCGCCGAGCTCTGGGGCCAACGTCCTGACTTTC | CASSSPSSGANVLTF
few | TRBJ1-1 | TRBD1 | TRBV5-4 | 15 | TGTGCCAGCAGCTCACCTGGACAGGCCAACACTGAAGCTTTCTTT | CASSSPGQANTEAFF
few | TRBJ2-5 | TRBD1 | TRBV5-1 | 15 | TGCGCCAGCAGCTTGAATCCGGCAGGGGGAGAGACCCAGTACTTC | CASSLNPAGGETQYF
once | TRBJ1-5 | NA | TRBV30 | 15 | TGTGCCTGGAGTATACCAGGGAATGTTTATCAGCCCCAGCATTTT | CAWSIPGNVYQPQHF
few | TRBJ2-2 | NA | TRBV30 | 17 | TGTGCCTGGAGTGTACGGAGGACAGCTTCGAACACCGGGGAGCTGTTTTTT | CAWSVRRTASNTGELFF
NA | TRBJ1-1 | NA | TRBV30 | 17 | TGTGCCTGGAGTGTACTTTGGCCCCGGGAAATGAACACTGAAGCTTTCTTT | CAWSVLWPREMNTEAFF
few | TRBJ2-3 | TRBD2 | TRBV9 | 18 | TGTGCCAGCAGCCGTGGACTAGCGGGGTTGACTAGCACAGATACGCAGTATTTT | CASSRGLAGLTSTDTQYF
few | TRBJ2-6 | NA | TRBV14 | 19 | TGTGCCAGCAGCCTCTCACTTGGCGGGGCACACTCTGGGGCCAACGTCCTGACTTTC | CASSLSLGGAHSGANVLTF
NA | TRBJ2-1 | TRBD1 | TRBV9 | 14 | TGTGCCAGCAGCCCCCGGACAGGGGTTAAGGAGCAGTTCTTC | CASSPRTGVKEQFF
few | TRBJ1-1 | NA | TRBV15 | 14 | TGTGCCACCTCCTTGGCATTCATGAACACTGAAGCTTTCTTT | CATSLAFMNTEAFF
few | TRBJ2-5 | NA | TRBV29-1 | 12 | TGCAGCGTTCCCCTAGCTTTAGAGACCCAGTACTTC | CSVPLALETQYF
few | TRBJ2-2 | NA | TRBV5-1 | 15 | TGCGCCAGCAGCTTGGGGCTAGCGCACACCGGGGAGCTGTTTTTT | CASSLGLAHTGELFF
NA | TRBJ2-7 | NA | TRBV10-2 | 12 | TGCGCCAGCAGTGACAGGGGCTACGAGCAGTACTTC | CASSDRGYEQYF